A single sample is the source of the 25 T cell receptor beta chains below, sequenced in a study of tissue T cells after allogeneic stem cell transplantation. Clones were read by immunoSEQ multiplex PCR, and TCRdb kept only the in-frame ones, dropping some. The profile shows 20,000 to 30,000 clones, about 73% of them singletons. Sample: tissue from the ileum, taken at autopsy. The receptors stem from a female donor over 55 with lung cancer.

This clone occurred a few times. This chain uses TRBV6-5 with TRBJ2-3, with D perhaps TRBD2 (5 bases). Germline V gene sequence: CDR1 MNHEY, CDR2 SVGAGI. The CDR3 spans 13 residues. Trimming left V 7 bases short and J 2 bases short, with 10 bases between. The CDR3: CASKGLNTDTQYF. CDR3 bases: TGTGCCAGCAAAGGACTTAACACAGATACGCAGTATTTT.

The chain combines TRBV21-1 with TRBJ2-5; the table gives TRBD1 as D, unverified against the DNA. TRBV21-1 is a pseudogene. This CDR3 region has 17 residues. CDR3 coding DNA: TGTGCCAGCAGCCCACCGCTCCGGGACAGTATCGAAGAGACCCAGTACTTC. This codes for CASSPPLRDSIEETQYF.

The chain links TRBV6-5 to TRBJ2-1; TRBD1 agrees at 7 bases. J gave up 7 bases and V 6 bases, and 12 bases lay outside the gene matches. The CDR3 is 15 residues long. Germline V gene sequence: CDR1 MNHEY, CDR2 SVGAGI. The CDR3: CASSKAGTAINEQFF. CDR3 sequence (DNA): TGTGCCAGCAGCAAAGCCGGGACAGCAATTAATGAGCAGTTCTTC.

A single count supports this clone. V usage is TRBV18 and J usage is TRBJ2-1; a possible D gene is TRBD1 (5 bases). Germline V gene sequence: CDR1 KGHSH, CDR2 LQKENI. This CDR3 is built from 13 residues. Trimming removed 4 bases from V and 10 bases from J, with 14 bases in between. This CDR3 reads CASSLTARQEQFF. The CDR3 region has the DNA TGTGCCAGCTCACTTACCGCGAGACAGGAGCAGTTCTTC.

The chain couples TRBV4-2 to TRBJ1-2; maybe TRBD1 (5 bases). The CDR3 runs to 16 residues. Trimming removed 4 bases from V and 7 bases from J, with 22 bases in between. Germline V CDR1 and CDR2: LGHNA, YNFKEQ. This CDR3 is CASSRDLSDSVVGYTF. CDR3 nucleotides: TGTGCCAGCAGCCGAGACTTGAGCGACAGCGTGGTTGGCTACACCTTC.

This clone was observed once. CDR3 nucleotides: TGTGCCAGCAGCCGAAATACGGCTAACTATGGCTACACCTTC. It codes for CASSRNTANYGYTF. The chain joins TRBV3-1 (or the pseudogene TRBV3-2) to TRBJ1-2; D is unresolved. Germline values: CDR1 LGHDT, CDR2 YNNKEL (reference sequence). The V end was cut by 4 bases, the J end by 0 bases, with 9 bases between. The CDR3 covers 14 residues.

V and J are TRBV5-1 and TRBJ1-2; a weak D match, TRBD1 (6 bases). CDR3 length: 15 residues. Trimming pared 0 bases from V and 0 bases from J, leaving 9 bases between. Per germline, CDR1 SGHRS and CDR2 YFSETQ. The CDR3 region has the DNA TGCGCCAGCAGCTTGGGGACAGTATCTAACTATGGCTACACCTTC. Protein sequence: CASSLGTVSNYGYTF.

The chain has TRBV5-4 and TRBJ2-3, with 8 bases aligning to TRBD2. The junction had 5 bases not matched to a gene; V was cut back by 4 bases and J by 1 base. The CDR3 spans 15 residues. Germline V gene data show CDR1 as SGHNT and CDR2 as YYREEE (reference sequence). This CDR3 reads CASSRSGSGTDTQYF. CDR3 nucleotides: TGTGCCAGCAGCAGGAGCGGGAGCGGCACAGATACGCAGTATTTT.

The rearrangement joins TRBV7-8 to TRBJ1-5, with D unclear. V dropped 5 bases and J dropped 6 bases, with 17 bases sitting between them. There are 15 residues in the CDR3. The germline V gene has CDR1 SGHVS and CDR2 FQNEAQ. The CDR3 region is CASSRGGLMGQPQHF. The DNA of the CDR3 is TGTGCCAGCAGCCGAGGCGGCTTGATGGGTCAGCCCCAGCATTTT.

The V and J genes are TRBV19 and TRBJ1-6, with D possibly matching TRBD1 (5 bases). CDR1 is LNHDA and CDR2 is SQIVND in the germline V gene (reference sequence). The V gene lost 3 bases and the J gene lost 8 bases, with 11 bases spanning the gap. CDR3 length: 14 amino acids. CDR3 in DNA: TGTGCCAGTAGTATGGTAGGGGCGGATTCACCCCTCCACTTT. Translating gives CASSMVGADSPLHF.

The chain employs TRBV9 and TRBJ1-2, with unresolved D. The CDR3 totals 15 residues. Germline CDR1 is SGDLS and CDR2 is YYNGEE. The V and J ends lost 4 bases and 8 bases respectively, with 21 bases between them. The CDR3 reads CASSPSYSPGPGYTF. The CDR3 DNA follows: TGTGCCAGCAGCCCAAGTTATAGTCCTGGTCCGGGCTACACCTTC.

In this sample, this clone turned up once. V and J are TRBV29-1 and TRBJ1-2; the D is unclear. CDR3 length: 12 residues. Per the germline V gene, CDR1 is SQVTM and CDR2 is ANQGSEA. The germline V and J ends were trimmed by 5 bases and 4 bases, with 11 bases remaining between them. The CDR3 DNA reads TGCAGCGTTTTATCCAGGCTCTATGGCTACACCTTC. This gives the protein CSVLSRLYGYTF.

The chain is built from TRBV30 and TRBJ1-1; D unresolved. The V end lost 6 bases, the J end lost 1 base, and 12 bases lay between the germline ends. Germline values: CDR1 GTSNPN, CDR2 SVGIG (reference sequence). The CDR3 loop spans 13 amino acids. The CDR3 spells CACSNPWNTEAFF. In DNA, the CDR3 is TGTGCCTGTAGCAACCCTTGGAACACTGAAGCTTTCTTT.

The V call is TRBV7-9, the J call TRBJ1-2; 8 bases agree with TRBD1. The J segment lost 8 bases and the V segment lost 1 base, leaving 3 bases of the junction unmatched. Germline CDR1 and CDR2: SEHNR and FQNEAQ (reference sequence). There are 13 residues in the CDR3. This CDR3 is CASSLGQGSGYTF. The CDR3 region has the DNA TGTGCCAGCAGCTTAGGACAGGGGAGCGGCTACACCTTC. Looking up the rest from reference TRBV7-9 and TRBJ1-2 gives the full variable domain: DTGVSQNPRHKITKRGQNVTFRCDPISEHNRLYWYRQTLGQGPEFLTYFQNEAQLEKSRLLSDRFSAERPKGSFSTLEIQRTEQGDSAMYLCASSLGQGSGYTFGSGTRLTVV.

CDR3 protein: CASSRSSGRARRETQYF. The CDR3, as DNA: TGTGCCAGCAGCCGATCTAGCGGGAGGGCCCGTCGGGAGACCCAGTACTTC. This rearrangement joins TRBV7-9 to TRBJ2-5; TRBD2 matches at 12 bases. With V trimmed by 5 bases and J by 5 bases, 12 bases remained unmatched. The CDR3 consists of 17 residues. The V gene's germline CDR1 is SEHNR and CDR2 FQNEAQ (reference sequence).

The DNA for the CDR3 is TGCGCCAGCAGCCAAGGCCAAGCGGGGGGAAACACCGGGGAGCTGTTTTTT. It yields the protein CASSQGQAGGNTGELFF. The chain uses TRBV4-3 and TRBJ2-2; 9 bases agree with TRBD2. The length of the CDR3 is 17 residues. Germline assignment: CDR1 LGHNA and CDR2 YSLEER. V shed 1 base, J shed 2 bases, and the junction held 5 bases outside the gene matches.

The chain has TRBV6-1 and TRBJ1-3, with D uncertain. The CDR3 has 16 amino acids. In germline, CDR1 is MNHNS, CDR2 SASEGT. V was clipped by 2 bases and J by 3 bases, with 14 bases between them. The CDR3 nucleotides read TGTGCCAGCAGTGAAAGTCACTGGGAGTTTGGAAACACCATATATTTT. This sequence encodes CASSESHWEFGNTIYF.

The chain links TRBV5-1 to TRBJ2-5, with TRBD2 matching over 14 bases. The CDR3 has 16 residues. Germline CDR1 SGHRS, CDR2 YFSETQ. J gave up 5 bases and V 4 bases, and 7 bases lay outside the gene matches. For the CDR3, the DNA is TGCGCCAGCAGCGCCGCCTGGACTAGCGGGGGGGAGACCCAGTACTTC. Translating it yields CASSAAWTSGGETQYF.

V and J are TRBV2 and TRBJ1-4, with D perhaps TRBD1 (5 bases). The CDR3 extends over 14 amino acids. V lost 6 bases and J 8 bases, leaving 16 bases between the germline ends. Per germline, CDR1 SNHLY and CDR2 FYNNEI. CDR3 in amino acids: CASRGASEGEKLFF. In DNA form, the CDR3 reads TGTGCCAGCAGAGGGGCCTCGGAGGGGGAAAAACTGTTTTTT. The whole variable domain, remainder taken from reference TRBV2 and TRBJ1-4, is EPEVTQTPSHQVTQMGQEVILRCVPISNHLYFYWYRQILGQKVEFLVSFYNNEISEKSEIFDDQFSVERPDGSNFTLKIRSTKLEDSAMYFCASRGASEGEKLFFGSGTQLSVL.

The J gene is TRBJ2-3, the V gene TRBV11-2, with 8 bases identical to TRBD1. Germline CDR1 SGHAT, CDR2 FQNNGV. The ends lost 6 bases at V and 5 bases at J; junction bases unmatched: 7. The CDR3 consists of 14 residues. This CDR3 reads CASRRTGIEDTQYF. The CDR3 region has the DNA TGTGCCAGCAGGAGGACAGGGATTGAAGATACGCAGTATTTT.

This chain connects TRBV29-1 to TRBJ2-5; D might be TRBD1 (6 bases). This CDR3 spans 13 amino acids. CDR1 is SQVTM and CDR2 is ANQGSEA in the germline V gene. V lost 1 base and J lost 7, with 13 bases in between. This chain's CDR3 is CSVEGQDSATQYF. DNA of the CDR3: TGCAGCGTTGAAGGACAGGACTCGGCGACCCAGTACTTC.

The rearrangement links TRBV28 to TRBJ1-2, with 7 bases fitting TRBD1. Trimming at V came to 3 bases and at J to 1 base, leaving 5 bases not matched to a gene. The CDR3 has 15 amino acids. Looked up from germline, CDR1 is MDHEN and CDR2 is SYDVKM. The CDR3 DNA is TGTGCCAGCAGTTTTTCAGGGGGAGTTAACTATGGCTACACCTTC. Protein sequence: CASSFSGGVNYGYTF.

The V call is TRBV12-1, the J call TRBJ2-1; the table gives TRBD2 as D, unverified against the DNA. TRBV12-1 is deemed a pseudogene. The CDR3 spans 19 residues. The CDR3 loop reads CASSVPGLAGQSSYNEQFF. The CDR3 bases are TGTGCCAGCAGCGTCCCGGGACTAGCGGGCCAAAGCTCCTACAATGAGCAGTTCTTC.

The chain combines TRBV21-1 with TRBJ2-1; the tabulated D call, TRBD2, remains unverified against the DNA. TRBV21-1 is termed a pseudogene. The CDR3 is 16 residues long. The CDR3 sequence: CASSTWTSGGKYEQFF. Written as DNA, the CDR3 is TGTGCCAGCAGCACATGGACTAGCGGGGGGAAATATGAGCAGTTCTTC.

Only a few counts were recorded for this clone. The chain uses TRBV5-6 and TRBJ1-1; D possibly corresponds to TRBD1 (5 bases). The length of the CDR3 is 16 residues. V lost 0 bases to trimming and J lost 0 bases, with 12 bases between them. Per the germline V gene, CDR1 is SGHDT and CDR2 is YYEEEE. The CDR3 loop reads CASSLDWGRVNTEAFF. CDR3 DNA: TGTGCCAGCAGCTTGGATTGGGGACGGGTGAACACTGAAGCTTTCTTT.